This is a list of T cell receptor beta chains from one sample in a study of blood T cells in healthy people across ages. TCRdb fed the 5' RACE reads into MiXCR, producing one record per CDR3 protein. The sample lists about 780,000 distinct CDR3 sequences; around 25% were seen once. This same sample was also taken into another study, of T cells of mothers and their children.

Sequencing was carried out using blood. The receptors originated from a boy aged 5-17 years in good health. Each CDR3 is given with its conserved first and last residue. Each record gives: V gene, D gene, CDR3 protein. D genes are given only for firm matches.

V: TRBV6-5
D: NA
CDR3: CASSYSDSRDTGELFF

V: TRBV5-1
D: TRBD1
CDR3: CASSLASSRGLETQYF

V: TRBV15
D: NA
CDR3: CATSSPSGNTIYF

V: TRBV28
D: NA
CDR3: CASSSFATNEKLFF

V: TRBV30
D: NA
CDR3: CAWKGGAFLNEQFF

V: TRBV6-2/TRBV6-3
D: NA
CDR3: CASWDGRGSDTQYF

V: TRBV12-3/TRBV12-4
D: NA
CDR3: CASSLGPGSRGYTF

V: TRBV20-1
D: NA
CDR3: CSAERAPNYGYTF

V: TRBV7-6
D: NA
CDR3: CASSFQSGETQYF

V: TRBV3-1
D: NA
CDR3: CASSPGPAYNEQFF

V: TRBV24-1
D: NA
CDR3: CATSGRESVSTEAFF

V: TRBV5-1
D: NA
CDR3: CASSLEGRSDIQYF

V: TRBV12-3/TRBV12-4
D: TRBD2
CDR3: CASSYGTSGGNEQFF

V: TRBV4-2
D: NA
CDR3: CASSQDPTEETQYF

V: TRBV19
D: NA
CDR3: CASSITGSYGYTF

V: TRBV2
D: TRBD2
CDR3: CASSELSGVGETQYF

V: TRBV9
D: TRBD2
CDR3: CASSVLSGVQETQYF

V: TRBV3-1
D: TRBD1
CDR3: CASSQGTDYQPQHF

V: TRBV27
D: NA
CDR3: CASSLRGASTEAFF

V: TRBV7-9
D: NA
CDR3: CASSLDPIQYF

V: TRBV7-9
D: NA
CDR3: CASSGNNERFSGNTIYF

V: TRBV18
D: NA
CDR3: CASSPPSSSSSGANVLTF

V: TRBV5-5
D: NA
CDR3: CASSFSLVGQVSPLHF

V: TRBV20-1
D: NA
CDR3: CSAIRDIDTAYEQYF

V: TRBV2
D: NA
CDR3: CATMRRGSGEQYF

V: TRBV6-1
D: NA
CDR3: CASNSNEQFF

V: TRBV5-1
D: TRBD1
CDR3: CASSLEGTASDTQYF

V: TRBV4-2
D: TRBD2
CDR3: CASSQEVSSGREQYF

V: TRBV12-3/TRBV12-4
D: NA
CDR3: CAFRDRPQETQYF

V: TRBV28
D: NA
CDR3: CASDEGSAAIQYF

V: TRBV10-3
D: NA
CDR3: CAISEGEETQYF

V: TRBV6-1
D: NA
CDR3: CASTMNEVNYGYTF

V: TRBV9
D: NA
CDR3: CASSVDSRVSHNEQFF

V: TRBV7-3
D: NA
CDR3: CASSLKGPGLRTGELFF

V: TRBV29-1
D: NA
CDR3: CSAHGRMNTEAFF

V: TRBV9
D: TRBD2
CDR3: CASSVALGSGGQETQYF

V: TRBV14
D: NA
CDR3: CASSQDHASQETQYF

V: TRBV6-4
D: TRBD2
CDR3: CASSGLAGSLDTQYF

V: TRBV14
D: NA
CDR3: CASSQVAGAQGEKLFF

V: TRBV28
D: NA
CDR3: CASGLSGGELSSYTF

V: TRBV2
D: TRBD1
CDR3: CASSVDRGPETQYF

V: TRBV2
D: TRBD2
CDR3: CASSEDGLAGYSGANVLTF

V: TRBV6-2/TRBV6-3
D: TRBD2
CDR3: CASSSRTSGGNEQYF

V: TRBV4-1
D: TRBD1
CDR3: CASSLRDRVANEQFF